Listed below are T cell receptor beta chains from one sample, sequenced in a study of cytomegalovirus exposure and HLA in healthy donors. Method: immunoSEQ multiplex PCR; TCRdb's copy keeps in-frame clones and lacks some. The sample shows approximately 150,000 clones, about two thirds of them seen only once. Specimen: PBMCs. The source is a human donor in good health. The CDR3 runs from the conserved cysteine through the conserved F or W. D genes are given only for firm matches. Only some rows state a clone size, as once, few, many or a class for expanded clones.

NA,TRBV5-1,TRBJ1-1,NA,CASSLESRGTEAFF,TGCGCCAGCAGCTTGGAGAGTAGGGGCACTGAAGCTTTCTTT
NA,TRBV5-6,TRBJ1-1,TRBD1,CASSLEKRTGVAITEAFF,TGTGCCAGCAGTTTGGAAAAAAGGACAGGGGTAGCTATCACTGAAGCTTTCTTT
NA,TRBV5-1,TRBJ1-1,TRBD1,CASSYGSTGMETEAFF,TGCGCCAGCAGCTACGGTTCGACAGGGATGGAAACTGAAGCTTTCTTT
NA,TRBV7-9,TRBJ2-5,TRBD2,CASSSPTSGDQETQYF,TGTGCCAGCAGCTCCCCGACTAGCGGAGACCAAGAGACCCAGTACTTC
NA,TRBV6-5,TRBJ2-3,NA,CASSYNTGSGTDTQYF,TGTGCCAGCAGTTACAATACGGGAAGCGGCACAGATACGCAGTATTTT
NA,TRBV27,TRBJ2-2,TRBD2,CASKRLAGEGVFGELFF,TGTGCCAGCAAGAGACTAGCGGGGGAGGGTGTGTTCGGGGAGCTGTTTTTT
NA,TRBV7-9,TRBJ2-5,NA,CASSLVPSRETQYF,TGTGCCAGCAGCTTAGTTCCTAGCCGGGAGACCCAGTACTTC
NA,TRBV27,TRBJ2-7,NA,CASGPGTGAYEQYF,TGTGCCAGCGGCCCCGGGACTGGAGCCTACGAGCAGTACTTC
NA,TRBV15,TRBJ1-2,TRBD1,CATSRGGTGGDYTF,TGTGCCACCAGCAGGGGAGGGACAGGGGGAGACTACACCTTC
NA,TRBV5-1,TRBJ2-7,TRBD1,CASSLEGTGHYEQYF,TGCGCCAGCAGCTTGGAAGGGACAGGGCATTACGAGCAGTACTTC
NA,TRBV6-5,TRBJ1-6,NA,CASSYGGGVGSPLHF,TGTGCCAGCAGTTACGGCGGAGGGGTGGGGTCACCCCTCCACTTT
once,TRBV19,TRBJ2-5,NA,CASSIRRGAGSQETQYF,TGTGCCAGTAGTATACGTCGGGGGGCAGGGTCCCAGGAGACCCAGTACTTC
NA,TRBV25-1,TRBJ1-3,NA,CASSATQGLSGNTIYF,TGTGCCAGCAGTGCAACACAGGGCCTTTCTGGAAACACCATATATTTT
once,TRBV5-1,TRBJ1-2,NA,CASSLGQAGYGYTF,TGCGCCAGCAGCTTGGGGCAGGCGGGCTATGGCTACACCTTC
NA,TRBV13,TRBJ2-2,NA,CASSLGLGVVRRREANTGELFF,TGTGCCAGCAGCTTAGGCCTCGGGGTAGTCAGGCGACGAGAAGCGAACACCGGGGAGCTGTTTTTT
NA,TRBV7-8,TRBJ2-7,TRBD1,CASSLGSSWDSPYEQYF,TGTGCCAGCAGCTTAGGATCCTCGTGGGACAGTCCCTACGAGCAGTACTTC
few,TRBV28,TRBJ1-2,NA,CASSTVSGYTF,TGTGCCAGCAGTACTGTATCTGGCTACACCTTC
NA,TRBV19,TRBJ1-1,NA,CASSIGRTEAFF,TGTGCCAGTAGTATAGGCAGGACTGAAGCTTTCTTT
NA,TRBV5-1,TRBJ2-1,NA,CASSLARVYNEQFF,TGCGCCAGCAGCTTGGCTCGGGTGTACAATGAGCAGTTCTTC
NA,TRBV5-1,TRBJ1-1,NA,CASSWGGGHMNTEAFF,TGCGCCAGCAGCTGGGGAGGGGGACACATGAACACTGAAGCTTTCTTT
NA,TRBV9,TRBJ2-4,TRBD2,CASSGSGGGGIQYF,TGTGCCAGCAGCGGTAGCGGGGGAGGGGGCATTCAGTACTTC
NA,TRBV7-9,TRBJ2-3,TRBD1,CASTGTEESADTQYF,TGTGCCAGTACCGGGACAGAAGAGAGTGCAGATACGCAGTATTTT
NA,TRBV5-4,TRBJ1-1,TRBD1,CASSLAQGEVTEAFF,TGTGCCAGCAGCTTGGCCCAGGGGGAGGTCACTGAAGCTTTCTTT
NA,TRBV7-8,TRBJ1-2,NA,CASSLVSGSGNYGYTF,TGTGCCAGCAGCTTAGTATCGGGATCCGGTAACTATGGCTACACCTTC
NA,TRBV5-1,TRBJ1-5,TRBD1,CASSRQGGNQPQHF,TGCGCCAGCAGTCGACAGGGGGGTAATCAGCCCCAGCATTTT
NA,TRBV7-2,TRBJ2-6,NA,CASSTGSGANVLTF,TGTGCCAGCAGCACAGGGAGTGGGGCCAACGTCCTGACTTTC